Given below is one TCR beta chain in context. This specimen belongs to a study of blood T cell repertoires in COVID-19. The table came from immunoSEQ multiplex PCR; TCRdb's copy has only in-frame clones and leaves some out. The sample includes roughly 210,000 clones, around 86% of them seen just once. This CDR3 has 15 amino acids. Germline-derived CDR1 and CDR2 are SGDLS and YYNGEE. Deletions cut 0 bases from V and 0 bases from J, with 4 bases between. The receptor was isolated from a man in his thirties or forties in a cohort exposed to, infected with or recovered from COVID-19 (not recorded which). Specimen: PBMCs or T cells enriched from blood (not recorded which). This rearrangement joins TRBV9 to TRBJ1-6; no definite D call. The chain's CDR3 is CASSVGSSYNSPLHF. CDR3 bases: TGTGCCAGCAGCGTAGGGAGCTCCTATAATTCACCCCTCCACTTT.